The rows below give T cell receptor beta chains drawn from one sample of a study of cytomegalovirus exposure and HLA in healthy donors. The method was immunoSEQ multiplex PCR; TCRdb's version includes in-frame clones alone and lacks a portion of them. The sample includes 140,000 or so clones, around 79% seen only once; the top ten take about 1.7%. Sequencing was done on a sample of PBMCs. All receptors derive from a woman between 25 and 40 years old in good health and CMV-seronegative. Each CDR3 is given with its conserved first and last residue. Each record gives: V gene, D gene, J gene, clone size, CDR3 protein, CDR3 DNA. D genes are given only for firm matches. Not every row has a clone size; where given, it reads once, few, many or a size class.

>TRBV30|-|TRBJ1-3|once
CAWSVSQAGNTIYF
TGTGCCTGGAGTGTAAGTCAGGCTGGAAACACCATATATTTT
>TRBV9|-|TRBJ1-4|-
CASSRSYSPTNEKLFF
TGTGCCAGCAGCAGAAGTTACAGCCCAACTAATGAAAAACTGTTTTTT
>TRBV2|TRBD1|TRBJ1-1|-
CASRDRAGTEAFF
TGTGCCAGCAGGGACAGGGCAGGGACTGAAGCTTTCTTT
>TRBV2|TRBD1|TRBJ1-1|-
CASISPGGAGNTEAFF
TGTGCCAGCATTAGTCCAGGGGGCGCGGGGAACACTGAAGCTTTCTTT
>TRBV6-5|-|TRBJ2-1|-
CASGTSHEQFF
TGTGCCAGCGGAACTAGCCATGAGCAGTTCTTC
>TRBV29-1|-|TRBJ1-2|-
CSVPMSSSGYGYTF
TGCAGCGTTCCTATGAGCTCGTCAGGCTATGGCTACACCTTC
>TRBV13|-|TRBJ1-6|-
CASSIRVGSPLHF
TGTGCCAGCAGCATCAGGGTAGGATCACCCCTCCACTTT
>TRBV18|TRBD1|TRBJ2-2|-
CASSREGQGPWSGELFF
TGTGCCAGCTCACGGGAAGGACAGGGCCCTTGGTCCGGGGAGCTGTTTTTT
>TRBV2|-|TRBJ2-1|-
CASNGDTFLEQFF
TGTGCCAGCAACGGGGACACCTTCCTCGAGCAGTTCTTC
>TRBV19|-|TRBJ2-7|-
CASSPRGIPGEQYF
TGTGCCAGTAGTCCTCGGGGAATTCCGGGGGAGCAGTACTTC
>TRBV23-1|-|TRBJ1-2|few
CASSQERRLVANYGYTF
TGCGCCAGCAGTCAAGAAAGGCGGTTGGTGGCTAACTATGGCTACACCTTC
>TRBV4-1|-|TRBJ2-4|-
CASSHPGRDIQYF
TGCGCCAGCAGCCATCCGGGAAGGGACATTCAGTACTTC
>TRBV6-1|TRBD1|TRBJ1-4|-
CASSERTGGGGEKLFF
TGTGCCAGCAGTGAAAGGACAGGGGGCGGGGGTGAAAAACTGTTTTTT
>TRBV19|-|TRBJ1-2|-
CASSILGAGYTF
TGTGCCAGTAGTATCTTAGGAGCTGGCTACACCTTC
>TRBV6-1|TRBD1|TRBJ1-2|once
CASSGGTVINYGYTF
TGTGCCAGCAGTGGAGGGACAGTTATCAACTATGGCTACACCTTC
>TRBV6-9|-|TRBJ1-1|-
CASNRLGLEGGTNTEAFF
TGTGCCAGCAATCGCTTGGGGCTTGAAGGAGGGACGAACACTGAAGCTTTCTTT
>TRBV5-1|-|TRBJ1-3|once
CASSYLAGPGGNTIYF
TGCGCCAGCAGCTACCTCGCGGGGCCAGGAGGAAACACCATATATTTT
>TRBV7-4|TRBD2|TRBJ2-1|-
CASSLVAGGSNEQFF
TGTGCCAGCAGCTTAGTAGCGGGGGGGAGCAATGAGCAGTTCTTC
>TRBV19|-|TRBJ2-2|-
CASRVRNTGELFF
TGTGCCAGTAGGGTCAGGAACACCGGGGAGCTGTTTTTT
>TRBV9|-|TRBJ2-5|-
CASSEADQGREETQYF
TGTGCCAGCAGCGAAGCAGATCAGGGGCGAGAAGAGACCCAGTACTTC
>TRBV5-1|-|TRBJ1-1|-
CASSLGGGRNTEAFF
TGCGCCAGCAGCTTGGGTGGAGGGAGGAACACTGAAGCTTTCTTT
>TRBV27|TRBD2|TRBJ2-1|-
CASRGLARKGEQFF
TGTGCCAGCAGGGGACTAGCGAGGAAGGGTGAGCAGTTCTTC
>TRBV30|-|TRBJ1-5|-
CAWSAGQFQPQHF
TGTGCCTGGAGTGCAGGGCAATTTCAGCCCCAGCATTTT
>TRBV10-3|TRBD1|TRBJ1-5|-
CAISESDRATQPQHF
TGTGCCATCAGTGAGTCGGACAGGGCGACTCAGCCCCAGCATTTT
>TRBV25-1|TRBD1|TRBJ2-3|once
CASSWQGATDTQYF
TGTGCCAGCAGCTGGCAGGGGGCCACAGATACGCAGTATTTT
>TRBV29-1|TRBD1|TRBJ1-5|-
CSVLQGAGQPQHF
TGCAGCGTTCTACAGGGGGCAGGTCAGCCCCAGCATTTT
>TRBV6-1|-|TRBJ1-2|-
CASSEEVGDIYYGYTF
TGTGCCAGCAGTGAAGAAGTGGGGGACATCTACTATGGCTACACCTTC
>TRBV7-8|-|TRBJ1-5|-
CASSHRPWGSSNQPQHF
TGTGCCAGCAGCCACAGGCCCTGGGGTTCGAGCAATCAGCCCCAGCATTTT
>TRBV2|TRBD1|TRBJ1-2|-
CANQIGQGRFGYTF
TGTGCCAACCAAATAGGACAGGGACGGTTTGGCTACACCTTC